This entry concerns a single T cell receptor (beta chain). Its specificity is not known. This sample is part of a study of T cell repertoires in aging, cancer and after chemotherapy. Whole-study findings and limits: Rebound thymic output was suggested by rising median generation probability during chemotherapy in each cancer cohort.

Peripheral blood genomic DNA, not sorted cells or RNA, was the template. Multiplex touch-down PCR with TRB-A/B primers amplified rearranged V-D-J TRB sequences. TCRdb redid the calling of the multiplex PCR reads with MiXCR, one entry per CDR3 protein. Here the sample spans 7,000 to 9,000 distinct CDR3 sequences, roughly 41% being singletons. Sequencing input: blood. This receptor was obtained from a human donor with a solid tumor.

The CDR3, as DNA: TGTGCCAGCAGTTACTCTCCAGGGGTGAACACTGAAGCTTTCTTT. This translates into CASSYSPGVNTEAFF. This chain connects TRBV6-5 to TRBJ1-1, with D tentatively TRBD1 (6 bases). This CDR3 is 15 amino acids long. CDR1 MNHEY and CDR2 SVGAGI come from the germline V gene. Trimming took off 0 bases at V and 0 bases at J, with 8 bases between the two ends.